This T cell receptor (beta chain) was recorded in a study of T cell responses to AZD1222 COVID-19 vaccine. The data were produced by immunoSEQ multiplex PCR, yet TCRdb's version contains in-frame clones alone and is incomplete. The sample lists 99,000 or so clones, approximately 89% occurring once. Points on this clone: As yet, its antigen is unknown.

Study-wide results and limits: Baseline testing showed seropositivity in only six AZD1222 recipients.

Germline V lookup: CDR1 SEHNR, CDR2 FQNEAQ (reference sequence). This CDR3 is built from 15 residues. J lost 7 bases, V lost 5 bases, and 9 bases had no gene match. The sample was peripheral blood, taken on day 0 of AZD1222 vaccination. This clonotype originated in an adult in good health. The chain has TRBV7-9 and TRBJ2-1, with TRBD2 matching over 9 bases. The CDR3 bases are TGTGCCAGCAGCCAGCCGGGACTAGCTTCGAATGAGCAGTTCTTC. Its translation is CASSQPGLASNEQFF.